Below are 10 T cell receptor beta chains sequenced from a single sample in a study of early stage breast cancer tumors. Assay used: immunoSEQ multiplex PCR; TCRdb lists only in-frame clones, some missing. In the table there are fewer than 30,000 clones, approximately 54% of which are singletons. Sequencing was performed on breast tumor tissue. The receptor set was obtained from a person aged 45-65 years with breast cancer.

The chain employs TRBV15 and TRBJ2-7; 7 nucleotides align to TRBD1. Trimming removed 4 bases from V and 1 base from J; junction bases left unmatched: 1. Per germline, CDR1 LNHNV and CDR2 YYDKDF (reference sequence). This CDR3 comprises 13 residues. This CDR3 is CATSTGQSYEQYF. For the CDR3, the DNA is TGTGCCACCAGCACGGGACAGTCCTACGAGCAGTACTTC.

This clone qualifies as medium-sized (0.01 to 0.1%). The chain employs TRBV12-5 and TRBJ2-5; 7 bases are shared with TRBD2. CDR1 and CDR2 (germline): LGHNT, FRNRAP. The CDR3 contains 14 residues. V lost 5 bases, J lost 9 bases, and 12 bases stayed unmatched. The CDR3 region is CASGPQRDPRSQYF. In DNA form, the CDR3 reads TGTGCTAGTGGTCCCCAGCGGGACCCCCGGTCCCAGTACTTC. Looking up the rest from reference TRBV12-5 and TRBJ2-5 gives the full variable domain: DARVTQTPRHKVTEMGQEVTMRCQPILGHNTVFWYRQTMMQGLELLAYFRNRAPLDDSGMPKDRFSAEMPDATLATLKIQPSEPRDSAVYFCASGPQRDPRSQYFGPGTRLLVL.

The CDR3 DNA reads as TGTGCCTGGAGTGTAGGTAGCGGGAGTAAGGATGAGCAGTTCTTC. Translation: CAWSVGSGSKDEQFF. This chain connects TRBV30 to TRBJ2-1, with 9 bases that match TRBD2. The J segment lost 8 bases and the V segment lost 0 bases, leaving 8 bases of the junction unmatched. CDR1 and CDR2 (germline): GTSNPN, SVGIG (reference sequence). This CDR3 is built from 15 residues.

Concerning this clone itself: Mismatch with germline at one junction end may stem from a read error. The gene calls are TRBV11-2 and TRBJ1-4, with D maybe TRBD1 (5 bases). The CDR3 is made up of 17 amino acids. Germline CDR1 SGHAT, CDR2 FQNNGV. The CDR3 bases are TGCGCCAGCAGCCAAGATGGGATTTGGGGCACTAATGAAAAACTGTTTTTT. It specifies CASSQDGIWGTNEKLFF.

DNA of the CDR3: TGTGCCAGCAGTTCGGTCGATACGCAGTATTTT. Its translation is CASSSVDTQYF. The chain recombines TRBV6-5 with TRBJ2-3, with no clear D. Trimming removed 4 bases at V and 6 bases at J, with 5 bases between. CDR1 and CDR2 from the germline V gene are MNHEY and SVGAGI. The CDR3 sequence is 11 residues long.

Only a few counts were recorded for this clone. This chain joins TRBV6-1 and TRBJ2-7; the D gene is possibly TRBD2 (7 bases). V was pared by 1 base and J by 4 bases, with 17 bases between. Germline values: CDR1 MNHNS, CDR2 SASEGT. The CDR3 totals 16 residues. CDR3 coding DNA: TGTGCCAGCAGTGAAGGGCTAGTTCGGGGGGCTTACGAGCAGTACTTC. This translates into CASSEGLVRGAYEQYF.

The CDR3 DNA sequence: TGCGCCAGCAGCCAAGATCGGCAGCGAGAGACCCAGTACTTC. It codes for CASSQDRQRETQYF. This chain joins TRBV4-3 and TRBJ2-5; D is unresolved. Germline V gene lookup returns CDR1 LGHNA and CDR2 YSLEER. The CDR3 loop spans 14 amino acids. The V gene lost 0 bases and the J gene lost 4 bases, with 9 bases spanning the gap.

CDR3 sequence reads: CASSLTGGAEKLFF. The CDR3 DNA is TGTGCCAGCAGCTTAACCGGGGGGGCAGAAAAACTGTTTTTT. The rearrangement joins TRBV7-9 to TRBJ1-4; D perhaps matches TRBD1 (6 bases). The CDR3 contains 14 residues. Germline CDR1 reads SEHNR; CDR2 reads FQNEAQ (reference sequence). V gave up 2 bases and J gave up 8 bases, with 12 bases separating them.

On this clone: One end of the junction is discordant with germline, which a read error may explain. The chain employs TRBV9 and TRBJ1-4; 10 bases line up with TRBD1. The CDR3 contains 16 residues. Germline V CDR1 and CDR2: SGDLS, YYNGEE. The CDR3 sequence is CASSVGRQGATERLFF. CDR3 DNA sequence: TGTGCCAGCAGCGTGGGCCGACAGGGGGCAACCGAAAGACTGTTTTTT.

This chain connects TRBV11-3 to TRBJ2-1; TRBD1 matches at 8 bases. Germline CDR1 reads SGHNT; CDR2 reads YENEEA. Trimming cost V 5 bases and J 7 bases; bases outside gene matches: 10. The CDR3 is 15 residues long. This CDR3 is CASSADRGYWNEQFF. As DNA, the CDR3 is TGTGCCAGCAGCGCCGACAGGGGATATTGGAATGAGCAGTTCTTC.